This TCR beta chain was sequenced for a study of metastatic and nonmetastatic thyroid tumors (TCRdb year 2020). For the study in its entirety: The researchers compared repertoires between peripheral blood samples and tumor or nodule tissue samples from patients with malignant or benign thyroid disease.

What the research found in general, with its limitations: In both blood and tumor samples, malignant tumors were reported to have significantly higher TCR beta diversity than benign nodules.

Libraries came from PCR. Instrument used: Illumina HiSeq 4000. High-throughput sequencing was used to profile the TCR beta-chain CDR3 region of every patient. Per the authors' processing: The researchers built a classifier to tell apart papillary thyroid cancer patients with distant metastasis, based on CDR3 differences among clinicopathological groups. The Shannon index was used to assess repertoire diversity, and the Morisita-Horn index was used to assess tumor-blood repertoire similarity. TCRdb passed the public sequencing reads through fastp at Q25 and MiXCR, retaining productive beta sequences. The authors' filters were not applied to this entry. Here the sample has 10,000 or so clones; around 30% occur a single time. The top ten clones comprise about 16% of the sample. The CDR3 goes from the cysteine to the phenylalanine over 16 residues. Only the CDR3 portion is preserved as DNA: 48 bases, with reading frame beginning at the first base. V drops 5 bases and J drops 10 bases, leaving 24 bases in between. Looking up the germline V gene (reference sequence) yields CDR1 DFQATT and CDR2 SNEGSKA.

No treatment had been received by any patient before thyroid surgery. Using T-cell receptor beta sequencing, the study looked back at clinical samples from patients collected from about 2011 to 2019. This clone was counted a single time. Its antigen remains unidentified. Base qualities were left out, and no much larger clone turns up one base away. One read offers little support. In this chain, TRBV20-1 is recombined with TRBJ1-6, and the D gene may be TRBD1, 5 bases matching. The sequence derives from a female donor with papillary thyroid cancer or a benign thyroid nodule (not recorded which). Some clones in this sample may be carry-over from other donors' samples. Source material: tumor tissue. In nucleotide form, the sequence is TGCAGTGCTTCAAACCCTTCGTTGGGGGTAGAATCACCCCTCCACTTT. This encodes CSASNPSLGVESPLHF.